This T cell receptor beta chain derives from a study of blood T cell repertoires in COVID-19. Study context: Donors in the United States, Italy and Spain gave samples during acute or convalescent COVID-19. Sample material is recorded as cDNA or gDNA derived from T cells, B-cell-depleted T cells, or PBMCs.

Authors' analysis steps: Reference gene primer amplification in the assay estimated nucleated cell counts. Clones were read by immunoSEQ multiplex PCR, and TCRdb kept only the in-frame ones, dropping some. The V and J calls and clone size are taken from that table; D and trimming were inferred from the DNA. The sample has some 200,000 clones; about 82% are singletons. Looked up from germline, CDR1 is SQVTM and CDR2 is ANQGSEA. The CDR3 loop spans 11 amino acids. V gave up 4 bases and J gave up 5 bases, with 8 bases separating them. With respect to this clone: Other nucleotide sequences in the sample specify the same CDR3.

This receptor was identified in a woman older than 75 with acute or convalescent COVID-19. The sequencing sample was made of peripheral blood. This chain joins TRBV29-1 and TRBJ1-1; a possible D gene is TRBD1 (5 bases). In nucleotides, the CDR3 is TGCAGCGTTGGGGGGGGGACTGAAGCTTTCTTT. Translating gives CSVGGGTEAFF.